This TCR beta chain was captured in a study of CD8+CD57+ T cells in acquired aplastic anemia. Germline values: CDR1 SGHKS, CDR2 YYEKEE (reference sequence). The CDR3 runs 14 residues. The V end lost 2 bases, the J end lost 8 bases, and 13 bases lay between the germline ends. Selection for sequencing was limited to patients who had shown CD8+CD57+ cell expansion by flow cytometry. Each patient gave a blood sample that was collected before any therapy had been received. Genomic DNA, the template, was used for profiling of the TCR beta VDJ and CDR3. TCRdb ran MiXCR on the reads and lists one entry per CDR3 protein. The data contain 160,000 or so distinct CDR3 sequences, about 48% of them singletons.

The source material was sorted CD4+, CD8+, or CD8+CD57+ T cells (not recorded which) from PBMCs. The chain uses TRBV5-5 and TRBJ1-4, with unresolved D. This TCR came from a human donor with aplastic anemia. CDR3 sequence (DNA): TGTGCCAGCAGCTTTCAACCCCTGGTGGAAAAACTGTTTTTT. Its protein is CASSFQPLVEKLFF.